The sample holds many counts of the clone carrying this T cell receptor beta chain. Produced via immunoSEQ multiplex PCR; TCRdb's table is partial and in-frame only. The table records about 230,000 clones, approximately 84% of them present only once. The CDR3 totals 12 residues. V was trimmed by 7 bases and J by 4 bases, leaving 5 bases between them. Germline-derived CDR1 and CDR2 are LNHDA and SQIVND (reference sequence). This specimen belongs to a study of blood T cell repertoires in COVID-19. The wider study: Samples came from the United States, Italy and Spain, spanning acute and convalescent COVID-19. Nucleic acid was either cDNA or gDNA, and it came from T cells, B-cell-depleted T cells, or PBMCs.

The chain links TRBV19 to TRBJ1-6; TRBD1 is a possible D gene (5 bases). Material for sequencing was peripheral blood. This clonotype was sampled from a woman of 80 years or more with acute or convalescent COVID-19. CDR3 region: CASNRYNSPLHF. CDR3 sequence (DNA): TGTGCCAGTAACAGGTATAATTCACCCCTCCACTTT. Full variable domain (outside the CDR3, taken from reference TRBV19 and TRBJ1-6): DGGITQSPKYLFRKEGQNVTLSCEQNLNHDAMYWYRQDPGQGLRLIYYSQIVNDFQKGDIAEGYSVSREKKESFPLTVTSAQKNPTAFYLCASNRYNSPLHFGNGTRLTVT.